The 8 T cell receptor beta chains given below trace back to one sample, sequenced in a study of blood T cell repertoires in COVID-19. The assay was immunoSEQ multiplex PCR, and TCRdb's table has in-frame clones only and misses some. This table holds roughly 260,000 clones, approximately 83% found once. The sequenced sample was PBMCs or T cells enriched from blood (not recorded which). The source is a woman aged 40-49 years who had been exposed to COVID-19.

The chain is built from TRBV19 and TRBJ1-4, with a tentative D call TRBD1 (5 bases). Trimming shortened V by 4 bases and J by 8 bases, and 17 bases separated the two germline ends. In germline, CDR1 is LNHDA, CDR2 SQIVND (reference sequence). The CDR3 is made up of 15 amino acids. CDR3 in DNA: TGTGCCAGTAGTACTCTCTCGGACAATCCGGAAAAACTGTTTTTT. As protein: CASSTLSDNPEKLFF.

V and J are TRBV4-2 and TRBJ2-4; weak D call: TRBD2 (6 bases). CDR1 is LGHNA and CDR2 is YNFKEQ in the germline V gene. V lost 4 bases, J lost 1 base, and 14 bases lay in between. The CDR3 consists of 16 residues. The DNA for the CDR3 is TGTGCCAGCAGCCCGGAGGGCGATTCGGCCAAAAACATTCAGTACTTC. The encoded protein is CASSPEGDSAKNIQYF.

This clone showed up just once. The chain carries TRBV20-1 and TRBJ2-3, with 9 bases lining up with TRBD1. J lost 10 bases, V lost 5 bases, and 1 base had no gene match. Germline CDR1 is DFQATT and CDR2 is SNEGSKA (reference sequence). CDR3 length equals 10 residues. CDR3 in DNA: TGCAGTGCTGGACAGGGGTCGCAGTATTTT. It codes for CSAGQGSQYF.

V is TRBV28 and J is TRBJ2-7, with D tentatively TRBD2 (6 bases). Germline CDR1 reads MDHEN; CDR2 reads SYDVKM. Deletions cut 3 bases from V and 12 bases from J, with 18 bases between. The CDR3 is made up of 13 amino acids. CDR3 protein: CASSFRGSRESYF. The CDR3 nucleotides read TGTGCCAGCAGTTTCCGGGGGAGTAGGGAGTCGTACTTC.

This chain connects TRBV12-3 or TRBV12-4 to TRBJ1-1; D uncertain. The CDR3 contains 12 residues. Trimming removed 6 bases at V and 3 bases at J, with 8 bases between. In nucleotides, the CDR3 is TGTGCCAGCAGCCCCGGTTACACTGAAGCTTTCTTT. It specifies CASSPGYTEAFF.

The V gene is TRBV28, the J gene TRBJ2-7; 7 bases fit TRBD1. Germline V CDR1 and CDR2: MDHEN, SYDVKM. The trim removed 0 bases at V and 3 bases at J, leaving 8 bases unmatched. This CDR3 region has 16 residues. The CDR3 DNA sequence: TGTGCCAGCAGTTTATGGGGGACAGACGGAAGCTACGAGCAGTACTTC. It translates to CASSLWGTDGSYEQYF.

This rearrangement joins TRBV27 to TRBJ1-1; maybe TRBD1 (5 bases). Germline CDR1 MNHEY, CDR2 SMNVEV (reference sequence). Trimming left V 5 bases short and J 3 bases short, with 22 bases between. This CDR3 is 17 amino acids long. CDR3 residues: CASSPRTGRGSDTEAFF. CDR3 in DNA: TGTGCCAGCAGTCCAAGGACCGGGAGGGGTAGTGACACTGAAGCTTTCTTT.

V and J are TRBV9 and TRBJ1-1; D is ambiguous. Germline CDR1 SGDLS, CDR2 YYNGEE. There are 19 residues in the CDR3. Trimming stripped 6 bases from V and 1 base from J, with 28 bases between. The CDR3 DNA reads TGTGCCAGCAACCCAGTTTTTCGGGTCGGAGAATCCCCGAACACTGAAGCTTTCTTT. Its translation: CASNPVFRVGESPNTEAFF. Together with reference TRBV9 and TRBJ1-1, the CDR3 gives the full variable domain: DSGVTQTPKHLITATGQRVTLRCSPRSGDLSVYWYQQSLDQGLQFLIQYYNGEERAKGNILERFSAQQFPDLHSELNLSSLELGDSALYFCASNPVFRVGESPNTEAFFGQGTRLTVV.